This T cell receptor beta chain derives from a study of CD8 T cells in ankylosing spondylitis. Regarding this clonotype: Antigen unknown.

General study results and limits: Clones tied to disease were said to be significantly enriched in matched ankylosing spondylitis synovial fluid. Reports of some motif variants in reactive arthritis synovial fluid and blood predate this one. A motif of under 10 highly homologous TCR beta variants was seen as apparently characteristic of ankylosing spondylitis blood.

CDR1 and CDR2 from the germline V gene are DFQATT and SNEGSKA (reference sequence). After removal of 1 base from V and 7 bases from J, the junction contained 9 bases not matched to a gene. The CDR3 is 16 residues long. TCRdb re-derived calls from the 5' RACE reads in MiXCR, one entry per CDR3 protein. This table holds 750,000 to 850,000 distinct CDR3 sequences, roughly 12% found once. Material for sequencing was blood, either unsorted or a sorted T cell fraction (not recorded which). The chain is built from TRBV20-1 and TRBJ1-6; 8 nucleotides agree with TRBD1. The sequence came from a male donor with ankylosing spondylitis. The CDR3 spells CSARGQGLGRNSPLHF. CDR3 DNA sequence: TGCAGTGCTAGAGGACAGGGGCTAGGGCGAAATTCACCCCTCCACTTT.